Detailed here is one T cell receptor (beta chain). Its matching antigen is unknown. This CDR3 region has 17 residues. Between the trimmed V and J ends, which lost 2 bases and 0 bases, there was a span of 16 bases. Germline V lookup: CDR1 WNHNN, CDR2 SYGVQD (reference sequence). PCR amplification relied on 60 Vbeta primers (plus 13 Jbeta primers). Clones were sequenced by immunoSEQ multiplex PCR, and TCRdb holds only the in-frame ones, with some missing. This table has approximately 150,000 clones, 66% appearing once. The data are from a study of cytomegalovirus exposure and HLA in healthy donors. Points from the study as a whole: An ancestry cluster, one associated with Asian ancestry, reportedly showed fewer N-insertions than the 666-donor mean in a later analysis.

The chain employs TRBV10-1 and TRBJ1-1; D gene unclear. Sample: PBMCs. The receptor comes from a woman between 55 and 75 years old in good health and CMV-seronegative. The CDR3 DNA follows: TGCGCCAGCAGTGAGGGCAGTTGGGCTTTCATGAACACTGAAGCTTTCTTT. Translation: CASSEGSWAFMNTEAFF.